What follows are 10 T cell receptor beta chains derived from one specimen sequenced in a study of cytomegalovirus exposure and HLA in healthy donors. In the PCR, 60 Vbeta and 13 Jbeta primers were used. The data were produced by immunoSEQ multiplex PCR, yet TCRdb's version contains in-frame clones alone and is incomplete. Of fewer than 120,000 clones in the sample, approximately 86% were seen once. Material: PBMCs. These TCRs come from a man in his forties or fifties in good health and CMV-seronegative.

The CDR3 DNA sequence: TGTGCCAGCAGTGTGGCCTCCGTTAACTATGGCTACACCTTC. This sequence encodes CASSVASVNYGYTF. The rearrangement joins TRBV6-1 to TRBJ1-2; no clear D gene. V was clipped by 4 bases and J by 1 base, with 10 bases between them. Germline V lookup: CDR1 MNHNS, CDR2 SASEGT. This CDR3 has 14 amino acids.

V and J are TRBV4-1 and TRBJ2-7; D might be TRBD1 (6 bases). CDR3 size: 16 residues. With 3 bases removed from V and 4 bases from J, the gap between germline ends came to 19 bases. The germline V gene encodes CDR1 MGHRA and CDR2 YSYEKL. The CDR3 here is CASSHPEKGGGYEQYF. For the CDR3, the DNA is TGCGCCAGCAGCCACCCCGAAAAAGGGGGTGGTTACGAGCAGTACTTC.

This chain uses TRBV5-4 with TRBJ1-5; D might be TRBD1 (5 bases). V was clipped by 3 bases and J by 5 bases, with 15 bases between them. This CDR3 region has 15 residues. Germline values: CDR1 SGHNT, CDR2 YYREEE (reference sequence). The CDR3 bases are TGTGCCAGCAGCTCCGGACCGGGAGGGGATCAGCCCCAGCATTTT. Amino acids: CASSSGPGGDQPQHF.

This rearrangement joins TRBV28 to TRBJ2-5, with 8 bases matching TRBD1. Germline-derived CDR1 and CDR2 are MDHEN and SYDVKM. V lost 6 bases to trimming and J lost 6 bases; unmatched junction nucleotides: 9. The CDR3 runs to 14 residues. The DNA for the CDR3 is TGTGCCAGCAGCTGGACAGGGAAAATGAAGACCCAGTACTTC. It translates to CASSWTGKMKTQYF.

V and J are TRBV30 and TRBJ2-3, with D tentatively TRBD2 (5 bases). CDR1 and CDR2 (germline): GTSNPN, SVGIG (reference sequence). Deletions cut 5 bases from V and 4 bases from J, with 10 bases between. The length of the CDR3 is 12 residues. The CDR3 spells CAWEGSSDTQYF. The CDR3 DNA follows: TGTGCCTGGGAGGGCTCCTCAGATACGCAGTATTTT.

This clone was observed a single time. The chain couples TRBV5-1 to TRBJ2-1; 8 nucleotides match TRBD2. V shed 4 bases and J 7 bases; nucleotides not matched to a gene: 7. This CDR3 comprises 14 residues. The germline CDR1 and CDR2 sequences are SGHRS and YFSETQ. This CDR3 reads CASSLRVAGNEQFF. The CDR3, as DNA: TGCGCCAGCAGCCTGAGGGTAGCGGGAAATGAGCAGTTCTTC.

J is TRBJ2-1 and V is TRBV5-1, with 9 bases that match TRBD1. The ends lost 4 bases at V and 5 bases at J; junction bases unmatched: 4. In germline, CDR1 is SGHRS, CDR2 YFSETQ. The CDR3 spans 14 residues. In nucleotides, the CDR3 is TGCGCCAGCAGCACGGGACAGGGCCACAATGAGCAGTTCTTC. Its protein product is CASSTGQGHNEQFF.

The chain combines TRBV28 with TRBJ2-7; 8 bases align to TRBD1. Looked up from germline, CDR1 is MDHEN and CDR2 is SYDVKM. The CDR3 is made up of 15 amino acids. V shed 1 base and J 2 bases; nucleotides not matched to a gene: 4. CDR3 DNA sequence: TGTGCCAGCAGTTTATCGGGACAGGACACCTACGAGCAGTACTTC. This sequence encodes CASSLSGQDTYEQYF. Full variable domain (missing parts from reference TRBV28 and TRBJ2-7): DVKVTQSSRYLVKRTGEKVFLECVQDMDHENMFWYRQDPGLGLRLIYFSYDVKMKEKGDIPEGYSVSREKKERFSLILESASTNQTSMYLCASSLSGQDTYEQYFGPGTRLTVT.

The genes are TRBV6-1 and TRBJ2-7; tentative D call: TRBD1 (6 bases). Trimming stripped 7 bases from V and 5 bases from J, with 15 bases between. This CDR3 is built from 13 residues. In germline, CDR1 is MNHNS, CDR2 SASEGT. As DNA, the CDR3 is TGTGCCAGCATAGGGGGAACGAGCGACGAGCAGTACTTC. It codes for CASIGGTSDEQYF.

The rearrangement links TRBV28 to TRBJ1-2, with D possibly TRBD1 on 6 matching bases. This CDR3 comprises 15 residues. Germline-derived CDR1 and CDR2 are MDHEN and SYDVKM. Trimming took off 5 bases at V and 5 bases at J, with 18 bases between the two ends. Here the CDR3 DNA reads TGTGCCAGCAGTCCCCCGGGGGGCGCTCCGTATGGCTACACCTTC. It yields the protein CASSPPGGAPYGYTF.